The 23 T cell receptor beta chains below all came from one sample that was sequenced in a study of T cells after posttransplantation cyclophosphamide. Treatment was busulfan-fludarabine conditioning, a marrow graft, and cyclophosphamide on days +3 and +4. Generated by immunoSEQ multiplex PCR, the TCRdb table keeps only in-frame clones and is missing some. The data show some 34,000 clones, just under 80% seen once. Sequencing was performed on CD4+ T cells sorted from blood, taken 1,900 to 2,000 days after a stem cell transplant with posttransplant cyclophosphamide. The receptors derive from a female patient aged 40-50 years who received an allogeneic stem cell transplant from a related donor, was CMV-positive, and had no GVHD. Some T cells may be provided by the graft donor.

The V and J genes are TRBV10-2 and TRBJ1-5, with D uncertain. V was trimmed by 3 bases and J by 4 bases, leaving 13 bases between them. Germline CDR1 reads WSHSY; CDR2 reads SAAADI. The CDR3 totals 15 residues. CDR3 loop: CASSEGSQVNQPQHF. The CDR3 DNA reads as TGCGCCAGCAGTGAAGGAAGTCAGGTAAATCAGCCCCAGCATTTT.

In DNA form, the CDR3 reads TGTGCCAGCAGCTTAGCCCAGGCAGGGTTGCACTATGGCTACACCTTC. It codes for CASSLAQAGLHYGYTF. V and J are TRBV7-2 and TRBJ1-2; D possibly corresponds to TRBD1 (5 bases). This CDR3 has 16 amino acids. Germline CDR1 SGHTA, CDR2 FQGNSA. V lost 0 bases and J 3 bases, leaving 14 bases between the germline ends. The complete variable domain, with remaining parts taken from reference TRBV7-2 and TRBJ1-2, reads GAGVSQSPSNKVTEKGKDVELRCDPISGHTALYWYRQSLGQGLEFLIYFQGNSAPDKSGLPSDRFSAERTGGSVSTLTIQRTQQEDSAVYLCASSLAQAGLHYGYTFGSGTRLTVV.

The chain couples TRBV2 to TRBJ1-1, with a weak D call TRBD1 (6 bases). The V gene's germline CDR1 is SNHLY and CDR2 FYNNEI. CDR3 size: 14 residues. V shed 3 bases and J shed 4 bases, with 12 bases lying between them. CDR3 sequence: CASSETAGATEAFF. CDR3 nucleotides: TGTGCCAGCAGTGAGACAGCGGGGGCCACTGAAGCTTTCTTT.

CDR3 residues: CASSLGTAEQYF. The CDR3 region has the DNA TGCGCCAGCAGCTTGGGGACAGCCGAGCAGTACTTC. V usage is TRBV5-1 and J usage is TRBJ2-7; perhaps TRBD1 as D (6 bases). The germline V gene encodes CDR1 SGHRS and CDR2 YFSETQ. With 0 bases removed from V and 6 bases from J, the gap between germline ends came to 7 bases. CDR3 length: 12 residues.

The chain is built from TRBV5-1 and TRBJ2-5, with 13 bases lining up with TRBD2. The germline gives CDR1 SGHRS, CDR2 YFSETQ. This CDR3 region has 16 residues. The V segment lost 4 bases and the J segment 1 base; nucleotides outside the gene matches: 4. For the CDR3, the DNA is TGCGCCAGCAGCAACGGACTAGCGGGGGCCCAAGAGACCCAGTACTTC. It encodes CASSNGLAGAQETQYF.

The chain uses TRBV14 and TRBJ2-3; perhaps TRBD2 as D (5 bases). CDR3 size: 13 residues. V was clipped by 6 bases and J by 2 bases, with 9 bases between them. Germline V lookup: CDR1 SGHDN, CDR2 FVKESK. The CDR3 DNA is TGTGCCAGCAGACACGGGGTCACAGATACGCAGTATTTT. Protein sequence: CASRHGVTDTQYF.

In this sample, this clone turned up once. V is TRBV5-1 and J is TRBJ2-7, with D maybe TRBD1 (6 bases). V lost 6 bases and J 4 bases, leaving 23 bases between the germline ends. The germline CDR1 and CDR2 sequences are SGHRS and YFSETQ. The CDR3 sequence is 16 residues long. The CDR3 protein is CASTRVVTGPPYEQYF. The CDR3 DNA sequence: TGCGCCAGCACCCGAGTTGTAACAGGGCCCCCTTACGAGCAGTACTTC.

V gene TRBV2 combines with J gene TRBJ2-5; D is undetermined. The CDR3 totals 13 residues. Germline V gives CDR1 SNHLY, CDR2 FYNNEI. V was clipped by 1 base and J by 5 bases, with 8 bases between them. CDR3 bases: TGTGCCAGCAGTGAAGAGATAGTTGAGACCCAGTACTTC. Translation: CASSEEIVETQYF.

The chain has TRBV14 and TRBJ1-1, with unresolved D. Germline values: CDR1 SGHDN, CDR2 FVKESK. V was trimmed by 5 bases and J by 5 bases, leaving 12 bases between them. This CDR3 is 13 amino acids long. The CDR3 region is CASSGWSDTEAFF. CDR3 nucleotides: TGTGCCAGCAGCGGTTGGAGTGATACTGAAGCTTTCTTT.

The chain employs TRBV4-2 and TRBJ1-1, with 8 bases aligning to TRBD1. J was trimmed by 1 base and V by 4 bases; bases with no gene match: 11. Per the germline V gene, CDR1 is LGHNA and CDR2 is YNFKEQ. The CDR3 has 17 residues. The CDR3, as DNA: TGTGCCAGCAGCCGGGACCCAGGGGGCGCGGGGAACACTGAAGCTTTCTTT. This sequence encodes CASSRDPGGAGNTEAFF.

The rearrangement joins TRBV28 to TRBJ2-7; D not resolved. CDR1 MDHEN and CDR2 SYDVKM come from the germline V gene. The CDR3 length is 12 residues. V lost 4 bases and J lost 1, with 5 bases in between. In DNA form, the CDR3 reads TGTGCCAGCAGTTCCCAGTCCTACGAGCAGTACTTC. This translates into CASSSQSYEQYF.

The CDR3 spells CASSLATGTDEETQYF. For the CDR3, the DNA is TGTGCCAGCAGTTTAGCTACCGGGACTGACGAAGAGACCCAGTACTTC. The chain is built from TRBV28 and TRBJ2-5; maybe TRBD2 (6 bases). CDR3 size: 16 residues. Germline loops: CDR1 MDHEN, CDR2 SYDVKM. Trimming pared 2 bases from V and 3 bases from J, leaving 16 bases between.

The rearrangement links TRBV4-3 to TRBJ2-7, with no clear D. The CDR3 length is 14 residues. The ends were cut back, 0 bases at V and 1 base at J, with 7 bases in the middle. CDR1 is LGHNA and CDR2 is YSLEER in the germline V gene. CDR3 in amino acids: CASSQDPQSYEQYF. The CDR3 nucleotides read TGCGCCAGCAGCCAAGATCCACAATCCTACGAGCAGTACTTC.

This clone is labeled medium-sized. The chain joins TRBV19 to TRBJ2-1; weak D call: TRBD1 (6 bases). V was cut by 5 bases and J by 9 bases, with 20 bases left in between. Germline V gives CDR1 LNHDA, CDR2 SQIVND (reference sequence). CDR3 length: 15 residues. CDR3 coding DNA: TGTGCCAGTAGTGTGAGGGGACAATCGGATCGTGAGCAGTTCTTC. Protein product: CASSVRGQSDREQFF. The full variable domain, its missing parts supplied by reference TRBV19 and TRBJ2-1, is DGGITQSPKYLFRKEGQNVTLSCEQNLNHDAMYWYRQDPGQGLRLIYYSQIVNDFQKGDIAEGYSVSREKKESFPLTVTSAQKNPTAFYLCASSVRGQSDREQFFGPGTRLTVL.

The rearrangement uses TRBV5-1 and TRBJ2-7; 7 bases fit TRBD1. Trimming took 2 bases from V and 4 from J; bases not matched to a gene: 9. This CDR3 comprises 15 residues. Germline loops: CDR1 SGHRS, CDR2 YFSETQ. CDR3 residues: CASSLLTGQRYEQYF. CDR3 in DNA: TGCGCCAGCAGCTTACTAACGGGACAGCGTTACGAGCAGTACTTC.

This rearrangement joins TRBV5-6 to TRBJ1-6; TRBD1 agrees at 8 bases. Germline trimming cut 3 bases from V and 7 bases from J; bases unmatched to any gene: 9. CDR1 and CDR2 (germline): SGHDT, YYEEEE. This CDR3 comprises 16 residues. The CDR3 DNA is TGTGCCAGCAGCTCTCCCCGGACAGGGAGGAATTCACCCCTCCACTTT. Translated, it gives CASSSPRTGRNSPLHF.

The chain recombines TRBV6-1 with TRBJ1-5; D is unclear. This CDR3 contains 11 residues. Germline CDR1 is MNHNS and CDR2 is SASEGT. V lost 5 bases and J lost 5, with 4 bases in between. The CDR3 nucleotides are TGTGCCAGCAGTCTTTATCAGCCCCAGCATTTT. Its protein product is CASSLYQPQHF.

The chain combines TRBV4-2 with TRBJ2-3; 11 nucleotides agree with TRBD2. Germline lookup yields CDR1 LGHNA and CDR2 YNFKEQ. With 3 bases clipped from V and 5 bases from J, the junction kept 13 bases outside the gene matches. The CDR3 runs to 18 residues. The CDR3 sequence: CASSHGGNSGGAQDTQYF. CDR3 coding DNA: TGTGCCAGCAGCCACGGGGGGAATAGCGGGGGGGCCCAAGATACGCAGTATTTT.

The gene calls are TRBV28 and TRBJ1-5, with 9 bases matching TRBD1. This CDR3 contains 16 residues. The ends lost 6 bases at V and 1 base at J; junction bases unmatched: 7. Germline V gene sequence: CDR1 MDHEN, CDR2 SYDVKM. CDR3 coding DNA: TGTGCCAGCAGCTCGGACAGGGGACTCAGCAATCAGCCCCAGCATTTT. Protein sequence: CASSSDRGLSNQPQHF. Full variable domain (missing parts from reference TRBV28 and TRBJ1-5): DVKVTQSSRYLVKRTGEKVFLECVQDMDHENMFWYRQDPGLGLRLIYFSYDVKMKEKGDIPEGYSVSREKKERFSLILESASTNQTSMYLCASSSDRGLSNQPQHFGDGTRLSIL.

V gene TRBV28 combines with J gene TRBJ1-4, with D perhaps matching TRBD1 (5 bases). The CDR3 extends over 15 amino acids. Germline loops: CDR1 MDHEN, CDR2 SYDVKM. Trimming stripped 10 bases from V and 3 bases from J, with 18 bases between. The CDR3 DNA is TGTGCCACCAAAGGGGTTGGGGCGGCTAATGAAAAACTGTTTTTT. This translates into CATKGVGAANEKLFF.

This clone was observed once. This chain joins TRBV7-9 and TRBJ1-5; D is unclear. CDR3 length equals 15 residues. The V end lost 1 base, the J end lost 0 bases, and 7 bases lay between the germline ends. Per germline, CDR1 SEHNR and CDR2 FQNEAQ (reference sequence). CDR3: CASSLGGNSNQPQHF. CDR3 nucleotide sequence: TGTGCCAGCAGCTTAGGCGGGAATAGCAATCAGCCCCAGCATTTT.

The chain has TRBV5-1 and TRBJ1-2; 10 nucleotides agree with TRBD1. The trim removed 2 bases at V and 3 bases at J, leaving 4 bases unmatched. This CDR3 region has 15 residues. CDR1 is SGHRS and CDR2 is YFSETQ in the germline V gene. CDR3 loop: CASSFGDRGYYGYTF. The CDR3 DNA follows: TGCGCCAGCAGCTTTGGGGACAGGGGATACTATGGCTACACCTTC.

The chain carries TRBV6-6 and TRBJ2-7, with 9 bases aligning to TRBD1. J gave up 7 bases and V 4 bases, and 8 bases lay outside the gene matches. The CDR3 loop spans 14 amino acids. Germline assignment: CDR1 MNHNY and CDR2 SVGAGI (reference sequence). DNA for the CDR3: TGTGCCAGCAGTTCGGACAGGGGTTTCTCTGAGCAGTACTTC. Its protein product is CASSSDRGFSEQYF.